The 22 T cell receptor beta chains reported below all come from one sample, sequenced in a study of regulatory T cells in long-lasting Graves disease. Library construction for TCR beta used iRepertoire HTBI primers and Arm-PCR of CDR3 regions. TCRdb reprocessed the multiplex PCR reads via MiXCR and lists one record per CDR3 protein. The sample holds about 430,000 distinct CDR3 sequences; over 14% are singletons and the top ten take about 7.6%. Time point here: newly diagnosed GD, antithyroid drugs for less than 3 months. The authors made the TCR library using RNA they extracted from PBMCs. The data also belong to a second study, concerning T cells in Graves' hyperthyroidism and ophthalmopathy.

Sequencing used peripheral blood mononuclear cells (PBMCs), obtained at new diagnosis, from a patient treated with antithyroid drugs. Receptors were obtained from a woman in her forties with Graves disease.

This sequence joins TRBV10-3 and TRBJ2-5; 10 bases map to TRBD2. The V gene end was trimmed by 8 bases and the J gene end by 5 bases; junction bases not matched to a gene: 8. Per germline, CDR1 ENHRY and CDR2 SYGVKD. The CDR3 runs 14 residues. The CDR3 here is CAIGRAGGLETQYF. The DNA of the CDR3 is TGTGCCATCGGCAGAGCGGGAGGGCTGGAGACCCAGTACTTC.

The chain has TRBV28 and TRBJ1-5; the D gene is possibly TRBD1 (6 bases). The CDR3 is made up of 14 amino acids. V lost 8 bases, J lost 0 bases, and 11 bases lay in between. CDR1 MDHEN and CDR2 SYDVKM come from the germline V gene. In DNA, the CDR3 is TGTGCCAGCTTCGCGGACAGTAGCAATCAGCCCCAGCATTTT. Its translation: CASFADSSNQPQHF. The variable domain in full, completed from reference TRBV28 and TRBJ1-5, reads DVKVTQSSRYLVKRTGEKVFLECVQDMDHENMFWYRQDPGLGLRLIYFSYDVKMKEKGDIPEGYSVSREKKERFSLILESASTNQTSMYLCASFADSSNQPQHFGDGTRLSIL.

The chain links TRBV28 to TRBJ2-1; TRBD1 is a possible D gene (6 bases). V gave up 6 bases and J gave up 9 bases, with 12 bases separating them. Looked up from germline, CDR1 is MDHEN and CDR2 is SYDVKM. The CDR3 is 12 residues long. CDR3 DNA sequence: TGTGCCAGCAGCTACGACAGGCCTGAGCAGTTCTTC. Amino acids: CASSYDRPEQFF. Full variable domain (missing parts from reference TRBV28 and TRBJ2-1): DVKVTQSSRYLVKRTGEKVFLECVQDMDHENMFWYRQDPGLGLRLIYFSYDVKMKEKGDIPEGYSVSREKKERFSLILESASTNQTSMYLCASSYDRPEQFFGPGTRLTVL.

Ten or more counts support this clonotype. The J gene is TRBJ1-2, the V gene TRBV6-1; D is perhaps TRBD1 (5 bases). The germline V gene encodes CDR1 MNHNS and CDR2 SASEGT. There are 14 residues in the CDR3. Trimming stripped 6 bases from V and 5 bases from J, with 16 bases between. The CDR3 DNA is TGTGCCAGCAGAGAACCAGTGGGACTTTATGGCTACACCTTC. This gives the protein CASREPVGLYGYTF.

This clonotype was counted a few times. The rearrangement uses TRBV25-1 and TRBJ1-2; 8 bases fit TRBD1. Per germline, CDR1 MGHDK and CDR2 SYGVNS. This CDR3 is built from 14 residues. J lost 5 bases, V lost 6 bases, and 8 bases had no gene match. CDR3 loop: CASRARTGHYGYTF. In DNA, the CDR3 is TGTGCCAGCAGGGCGCGGACAGGGCATTATGGCTACACCTTC.

CDR3 bases: TGTGCCAGTGGTGGGACAGACTCCTCTGGGGCCAACGTCCTGACTTTC. Translating it yields CASGGTDSSGANVLTF. The V gene is TRBV19, the J gene TRBJ2-6; the match to TRBD1 covers 7 bases. CDR1 and CDR2 (germline): LNHDA, SQIVND (reference sequence). J gave up 0 bases and V 8 bases, and 7 bases lay outside the gene matches. The CDR3 has 16 residues.

Details on this clonotype: The germline gene is not matched at one end of the junction; a read error may be the cause. The V and J genes are TRBV18 and TRBJ2-3; D is perhaps TRBD2 (6 bases). Germline loops: CDR1 KGHSH, CDR2 LQKENI. The CDR3 extends over 13 amino acids. The CDR3 spells CASSLTSTDTHYF. The CDR3 nucleotides read TGTGCCAGCTCACTTACTAGCACAGATACGCACTATTTT. Variable domain in full (rest from reference TRBV18 and TRBJ2-3): NAGVMQNPRHLVRRRGQEARLRCSPMKGHSHVYWYRQLPEEGLKFMVYLQKENIIDESGMPKERFSAEFPKEGPSILRIQQVVRGDSAAYFCASSLTSTDTHYFGPGTRLTVL.

This clonotype was detected ten times or more. In nucleotides, the CDR3 is TGTGCCAGCAGCCTCAATGGACTTGGGGCCAACGTCCTGACTTTC. Translation gives CASSLNGLGANVLTF. V usage is TRBV11-2 and J usage is TRBJ2-6; D perhaps matches TRBD2 (5 bases). With 5 bases removed from V and 3 bases from J, the gap between germline ends came to 11 bases. The CDR3 totals 15 residues. Germline loops: CDR1 SGHAT, CDR2 FQNNGV.

Only a few counts were recorded for this clonotype. V gene TRBV7-9 combines with J gene TRBJ2-5, with D perhaps matching TRBD2 (5 bases). The CDR3 is made up of 14 amino acids. Trimming removed 5 bases at V and 2 bases at J, with 12 bases between. Germline V gene data show CDR1 as SEHNR and CDR2 as FQNEAQ (reference sequence). CDR3 in amino acids: CASSAGHRQETQYF. CDR3 in DNA: TGTGCCAGCAGCGCGGGCCACAGACAAGAGACCCAGTACTTC.

In this sample, this clonotype turned up a few times. This could be a read error, since a much larger clone is one nucleotide away. This rearrangement joins TRBV7-2 to TRBJ2-1; tentatively, D is TRBD2 (7 bases). This CDR3 region has 13 residues. Germline V gene sequence: CDR1 SGHTA, CDR2 FQGNSA. The CDR3 is CASGLGGVNEQFF. In nucleotides, the CDR3 is TGTGCCAGCGGCTTAGGGGGGGTCAATGAGCAGTTCTTC.

There are many counts of this clonotype. The V and J genes are TRBV2 and TRBJ2-2; a possible D gene is TRBD1 (5 bases). Germline V lookup: CDR1 SNHLY, CDR2 FYNNEI. This CDR3 region has 13 residues. The V end was cut by 7 bases, the J end by 1 base, with 7 bases between. The CDR3 DNA sequence: TGTGCCAGCATAAGGGGGAACACCGGGGAGCTGTTTTTT. It codes for CASIRGNTGELFF. Full variable domain (rest looked up from reference TRBV2 and TRBJ2-2): EPEVTQTPSHQVTQMGQEVILRCVPISNHLYFYWYRQILGQKVEFLVSFYNNEISEKSEIFDDQFSVERPDGSNFTLKIRSTKLEDSAMYFCASIRGNTGELFFGEGSRLTVL.

This clonotype has at least ten counts. The chain uses TRBV19 and TRBJ2-1; D possibly corresponds to TRBD2 (5 bases). V was trimmed by 3 bases and J by 0 bases, leaving 9 bases between them. CDR1 and CDR2 from the germline V gene are LNHDA and SQIVND (reference sequence). The CDR3 covers 15 residues. The CDR3 region is CASSIGSGSYNEQFF. The CDR3 bases are TGTGCCAGTAGTATCGGAAGCGGCTCCTACAATGAGCAGTTCTTC.

The chain carries TRBV15 and TRBJ2-1, with D tentatively TRBD2 (6 bases). This CDR3 contains 14 residues. V was cut by 4 bases and J by 7 bases, with 14 bases left in between. Germline-derived CDR1 and CDR2 are LNHNV and YYDKDF (reference sequence). In DNA form, the CDR3 reads TGTGCCACCAGCACCTGGGGTGGGGGGAATGAGCAGTTCTTC. The encoded protein is CATSTWGGGNEQFF.

In its sample, this clonotype was seen many times. V gene TRBV20-1 combines with J gene TRBJ2-5; tentatively, D is TRBD2 (6 bases). The CDR3 extends over 13 amino acids. CDR1 DFQATT and CDR2 SNEGSKA come from the germline V gene (reference sequence). V was trimmed by 5 bases and J by 5 bases, leaving 15 bases between them. The CDR3 loop is CSARTIYFETQYF. In DNA, the CDR3 is TGCAGTGCTCGGACTATCTATTTCGAGACCCAGTACTTC.

This clonotype was recorded at least ten times. The chain has TRBV27 and TRBJ1-6, with 8 bases identical to TRBD1. Germline lookup yields CDR1 MNHEY and CDR2 SMNVEV (reference sequence). V was pared by 5 bases and J by 8 bases, with 2 bases of the junction left unmatched. This CDR3 has 13 residues. As DNA, the CDR3 is TGTGCCAGCAGTACAGGGGGATATTCACCCCTCCACTTT. It encodes CASSTGGYSPLHF.

The sample holds a few counts of this clonotype. The CDR3 loop is CASSPSVRETQYF. For the CDR3, the DNA is TGCGCCAGCAGCCCCAGCGTTAGAGAGACCCAGTACTTC. This chain links TRBV5-1 with TRBJ2-5, with D hard to call. V was clipped by 4 bases and J by 4 bases, with 11 bases between them. Germline V gene lookup returns CDR1 SGHRS and CDR2 YFSETQ. There are 13 residues in the CDR3.

As for this clonotype: The junction departs from the called germline gene at one end, perhaps through a read error. The chain couples TRBV27 to TRBJ2-1; D unresolved. The germline CDR1 and CDR2 sequences are MNHEY and SMNVEV (reference sequence). The CDR3 contains 14 residues. The CDR3 loop is CASSQHRAYNEQFF. CDR3 in DNA: TGCGCCAGCAGCCAACATCGGGCTTACAATGAGCAGTTCTTC.

There are many counts of this clonotype. V and J are TRBV5-6 and TRBJ2-5, with 7 nucleotides matching TRBD1. The V gene's germline CDR1 is SGHDT and CDR2 YYEEEE. V lost 4 bases, J lost 1 base, and 4 bases stayed unmatched. The CDR3 has 14 residues. CDR3 protein: CASSHGTVQETQYF. CDR3 bases: TGTGCCAGCAGCCATGGGACAGTCCAAGAGACCCAGTACTTC.

Ten or more counts support this clonotype. V and J are TRBV27 and TRBJ2-1, with 12 bases identical to TRBD2. The V and J ends lost 5 bases and 0 bases, in that order; junction bases with no gene match: 26. The germline gives CDR1 MNHEY, CDR2 SMNVEV (reference sequence). The CDR3 has 24 amino acids. DNA for the CDR3: TGTGCCAGCAGTCCGTTCGCCCACACTCCTCGGACTAGCGGGAAATCCTCCTCCTACAATGAGCAGTTCTTC. Translating it yields CASSPFAHTPRTSGKSSSYNEQFF.

Many counts were recorded for this clonotype. This chain joins TRBV9 and TRBJ2-3; 14 bases match TRBD2. Germline V gene lookup returns CDR1 SGDLS and CDR2 YYNGEE. The V and J ends lost 4 bases and 3 bases, in that order; junction bases with no gene match: 7. The CDR3 sequence is 17 residues long. The CDR3 loop is CASSLGTSGRSTDTQYF. CDR3 in DNA: TGTGCCAGCAGCCTCGGGACTAGCGGGAGAAGTACAGATACGCAGTATTTT.

This clonotype was picked up many times. The chain couples TRBV6-9 to TRBJ2-7; 8 nucleotides agree with TRBD1. With V trimmed by 3 bases and J by 6 bases, 4 bases remained unmatched. Germline CDR1 reads MNHGY; CDR2 reads SVAAGI. There are 13 residues in the CDR3. CDR3 DNA: TGTGCCAGCAGTTACTTACAGGGGGGCGAGCAGTACTTC. It encodes CASSYLQGGEQYF.

This clonotype was picked up a small number of times. This rearrangement joins TRBV28 to TRBJ1-5; a possible D gene is TRBD1 (6 bases). This CDR3 has 17 amino acids. V was cut by 3 bases and J by 4 bases, with 19 bases left in between. CDR1 and CDR2 from the germline V gene are MDHEN and SYDVKM. CDR3 sequence reads: CASSFPRTAPSNQPQHF. CDR3 DNA sequence: TGTGCCAGCAGTTTCCCCCGGACAGCTCCCAGTAATCAGCCCCAGCATTTT.